Listed below are T cell receptor beta chains from one sample, sequenced in a study of naive CD8 T cells in extremely preterm neonates. Produced via immunoSEQ multiplex PCR; TCRdb's table is partial and in-frame only. The table records around 7,300 clones, roughly 92% of them present only once. The sample taken for sequencing was naive CD8+ T cells from cord blood. The receptor set was obtained from a newborn in good health. Both conserved end residues are part of each CDR3. Fields, in order: CDR3 DNA, CDR3 protein, V gene, clone size, J gene, D gene. The D gene is left open where the match is weak. A clone size is listed for some rows: how often the clone was seen (once, few, many), or a class if it is expanded.

TGTGCCTGGAGTGTACCCAGGGTGGACACCATATATTTT,CAWSVPRVDTIYF,TRBV30,.,TRBJ1-3,.
TGTGCCATCAGTGACTCACAGGGCTACTATGGCTACACCTTC,CAISDSQGYYGYTF,TRBV10-3,.,TRBJ1-2,.
TGTGCCAGCAGCTCGACGACTAGCGGGGGATACACAGATACGCAGTATTTT,CASSSTTSGGYTDTQYF,TRBV13,.,TRBJ2-3,TRBD2
TGCGCCAGCAGTCCAGGGGGAAGTAATGAAGCTTTCTTT,CASSPGGSNEAFF,TRBV4-1,.,TRBJ1-1,TRBD1
TGCGCCAGCAGCCAAGATTGGGCTAGCGGGAGACCTCCGAACACCGGGGAGCTGTTTTTT,CASSQDWASGRPPNTGELFF,TRBV4-3,.,TRBJ2-2,TRBD2
TGTGCCAGCAGCCCCGGACACGGCACAGATACGCAGTATTTT,CASSPGHGTDTQYF,TRBV5-6,.,TRBJ2-3,.
TGTGCTAGTGGTTTGGTATTAGCGAACACTGAAGCTTTCTTT,CASGLVLANTEAFF,TRBV12-5,.,TRBJ1-1,.
TGCGCCAGCAGCCCTACAGGGGGCGACGAGCAGTACTTC,CASSPTGGDEQYF,TRBV4-1,.,TRBJ2-7,TRBD1
TGCGCCAGCAGCCAGGGGGACAGAGGGGGCAATCAGCCCCAGCATTTT,CASSQGDRGGNQPQHF,TRBV4-1,.,TRBJ1-5,TRBD1
TGTGCCAGCAGGACAGGGGCCTCTAATTCCCCCCTCCACTTT,CASRTGASNSPLHF,TRBV7-9,.,TRBJ1-6,TRBD1
TGTGCCAGCAGCTTAGGGGTACTAGCGGCTCAAGAGACCCAGTACTTC,CASSLGVLAAQETQYF,TRBV13,.,TRBJ2-5,TRBD2
TGCGCCAGCAGCCAAGATCCAGGCACAGATACGCAGTATTTT,CASSQDPGTDTQYF,TRBV4-1,.,TRBJ2-3,.
TGTGCCGGGGTAGCGTACACCGGGGAGCTGTTTTTT,CAGVAYTGELFF,TRBV5-4,.,TRBJ2-2,.
TGTGCCAGCAGGGGACTAGCGGGAGTACCAGATACGCAGTATTTT,CASRGLAGVPDTQYF,TRBV27,.,TRBJ2-3,TRBD2
TGTGCCAGTAGTATAGAGCGGACAGGGGCTGGAAACACCATATATTTT,CASSIERTGAGNTIYF,TRBV19,once,TRBJ1-3,TRBD1
TGTGCCAGTAGTACGGGGGCGGGAGGCACTGAAGCTTTCTTT,CASSTGAGGTEAFF,TRBV19,.,TRBJ1-1,.
TGTGCCAGCAGCTTAGGTAGTAGAGGTACGCAGTATTTT,CASSLGSRGTQYF,TRBV11-2,.,TRBJ2-3,.
TGTGCCAGCAGCTTTGTGGGGCGGGACCACAATGAGCAGTTCTTC,CASSFVGRDHNEQFF,TRBV5-6,.,TRBJ2-1,.
TGTGCCAGCAGTTACTCTTCCCGGGGGGCCAAAAACATTCAGTACTTC,CASSYSSRGAKNIQYF,TRBV6-5,few,TRBJ2-4,.
TGCGCCAGCAGCCAAGCTATCGGGACAGCCTACGAGCAGTACTTC,CASSQAIGTAYEQYF,TRBV7-9,.,TRBJ2-7,TRBD1
TGTGCCAGCAGCGTATACGGGAACTACAATGAGCAGTTCTTC,CASSVYGNYNEQFF,TRBV9,once,TRBJ2-1,.
TGCGCCAGCAGCCTGGGACAGGGGAACACCGGGGAGCTGTTTTTT,CASSLGQGNTGELFF,TRBV5-1,.,TRBJ2-2,TRBD1
TGTGCCAGCAGCTTACACGGGGCTAATGAAAAACTGTTTTTT,CASSLHGANEKLFF,TRBV7-9,once,TRBJ1-4,.
TGTGCCAGCAGTGGGGGAGACAGGGGTCCTTACGAGCAGTACTTC,CASSGGDRGPYEQYF,TRBV2,.,TRBJ2-7,TRBD1
TGCGCCAGCAGTGACGCGGGAGTACCCTACGAGCAGTACTTC,CASSDAGVPYEQYF,TRBV10-2,.,TRBJ2-7,TRBD2
TGTGCCAGCAGCTTAGGCGCCGCCGGGGAGCTGTTTTTT,CASSLGAAGELFF,TRBV11-2,.,TRBJ2-2,.
TGTGCCTGGAGCCGTAGCAATCAGCCCCAGCATTTT,CAWSRSNQPQHF,TRBV30,.,TRBJ1-5,.
TGCGCCAGCAGCTCCGGTAGCCCCGTTGACGACTGGGATACGCAGTATTTT,CASSSGSPVDDWDTQYF,TRBV5-1,.,TRBJ2-3,.
TGTGCCAGTAGTATAGCCGGGGATAGCAATCAGCCCCAGCATTTT,CASSIAGDSNQPQHF,TRBV19,few,TRBJ1-5,.
TGTGCCTGGAGTGTACATGTGAACACTGAAGCTTTCTTT,CAWSVHVNTEAFF,TRBV30,.,TRBJ1-1,.
TGCGCCAGCAGAGGGACAGTCTCCTACGAGCAGTACTTC,CASRGTVSYEQYF,TRBV5-1,.,TRBJ2-7,TRBD1
TGTGCCAGCACAGCGGCAGATACGCAGTATTTT,CASTAADTQYF,TRBV27,.,TRBJ2-3,.
TGTGCCAGTAGTCAGGGTTACAATGAGCAGTTCTTC,CASSQGYNEQFF,TRBV19,.,TRBJ2-1,.
TGTGCCAGCAACCAGGGAACCGATACGCAGTATTTT,CASNQGTDTQYF,TRBV7-2,.,TRBJ2-3,.
TGTGCCAGCAGTTATCCCCAGTCATATGGCTACACCTTC,CASSYPQSYGYTF,TRBV6-6,.,TRBJ1-2,.
TGTGCCAGCAGAACAGGGGGCTATGGCTACACCTTC,CASRTGGYGYTF,TRBV6-1,once,TRBJ1-2,TRBD1
TGCGCCAGCAGCTTCCAGGGAGGCTCCTACGAGCAGTACTTC,CASSFQGGSYEQYF,TRBV5-1,.,TRBJ2-7,.
TGTGCCATCAGTGACAGGGGTACTGAAGCTTTCTTT,CAISDRGTEAFF,TRBV10-3,once,TRBJ1-1,.